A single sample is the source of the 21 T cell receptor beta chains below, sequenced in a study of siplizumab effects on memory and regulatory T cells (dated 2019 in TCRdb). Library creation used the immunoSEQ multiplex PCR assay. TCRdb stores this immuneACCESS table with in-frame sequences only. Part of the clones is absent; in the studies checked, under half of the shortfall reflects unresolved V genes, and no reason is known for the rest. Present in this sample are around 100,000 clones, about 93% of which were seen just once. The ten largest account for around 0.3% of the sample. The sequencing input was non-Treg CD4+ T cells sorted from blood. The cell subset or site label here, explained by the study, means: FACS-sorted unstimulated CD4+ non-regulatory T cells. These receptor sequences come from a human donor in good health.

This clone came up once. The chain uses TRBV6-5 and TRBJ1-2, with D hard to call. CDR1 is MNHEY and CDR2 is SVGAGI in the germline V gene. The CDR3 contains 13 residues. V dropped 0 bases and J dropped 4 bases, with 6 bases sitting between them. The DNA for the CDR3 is TGTGCCAGCAGTTACTCTCAAATCTATGGCTACACCTTC. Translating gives CASSYSQIYGYTF.

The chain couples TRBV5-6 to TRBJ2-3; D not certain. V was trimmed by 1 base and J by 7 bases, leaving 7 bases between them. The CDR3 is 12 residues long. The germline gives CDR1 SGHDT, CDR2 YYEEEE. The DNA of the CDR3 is TGTGCCAGCAGCTTGTCAGGACATACGCAGTATTTT. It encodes CASSLSGHTQYF.

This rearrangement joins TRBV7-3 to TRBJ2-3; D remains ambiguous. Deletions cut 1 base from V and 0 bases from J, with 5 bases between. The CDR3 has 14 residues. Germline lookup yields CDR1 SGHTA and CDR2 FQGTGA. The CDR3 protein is CASSLSRSTDTQYF. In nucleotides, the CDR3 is TGTGCCAGCAGCTTAAGTAGGAGCACAGATACGCAGTATTTT.

The CDR3 here is CSAGTGSYEQYF. CDR3 nucleotide sequence: TGCAGCGCCGGGACAGGTTCCTACGAGCAGTACTTC. The chain has TRBV29-1 and TRBJ2-7, with 8 bases aligning to TRBD1. Losses at the gene ends were 7 bases for V and 1 base for J; bases not matched to a gene: 3. Per germline, CDR1 SQVTM and CDR2 ANQGSEA. CDR3 length: 12 residues.

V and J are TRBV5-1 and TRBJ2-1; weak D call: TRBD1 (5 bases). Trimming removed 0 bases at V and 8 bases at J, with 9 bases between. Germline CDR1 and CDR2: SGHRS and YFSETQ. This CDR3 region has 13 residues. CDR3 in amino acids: CASSLVQGHEQFF. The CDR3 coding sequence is TGCGCCAGCAGCTTGGTTCAGGGCCATGAGCAGTTCTTC.

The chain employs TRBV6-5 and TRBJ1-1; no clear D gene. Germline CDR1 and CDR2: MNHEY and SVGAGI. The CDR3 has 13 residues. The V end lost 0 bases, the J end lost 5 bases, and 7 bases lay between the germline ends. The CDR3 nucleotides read TGTGCCAGCAGTTACTCGACATGGACTGAAGCTTTCTTT. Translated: CASSYSTWTEAFF.

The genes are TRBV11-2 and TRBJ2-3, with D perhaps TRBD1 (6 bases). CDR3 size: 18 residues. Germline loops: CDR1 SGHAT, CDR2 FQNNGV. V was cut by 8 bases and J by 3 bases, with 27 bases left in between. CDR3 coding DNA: TGTGCCAGCTGGGGTCTCAAGGGGGAACAATTGGTGACAGATACGCAGTATTTT. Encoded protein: CASWGLKGEQLVTDTQYF.

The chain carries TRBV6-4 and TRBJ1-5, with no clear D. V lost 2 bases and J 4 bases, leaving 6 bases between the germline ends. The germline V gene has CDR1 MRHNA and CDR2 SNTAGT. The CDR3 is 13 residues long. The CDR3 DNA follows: TGTGCCAGCAGTGACGGCCCGAATCAGCCCCAGCATTTT. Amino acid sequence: CASSDGPNQPQHF.

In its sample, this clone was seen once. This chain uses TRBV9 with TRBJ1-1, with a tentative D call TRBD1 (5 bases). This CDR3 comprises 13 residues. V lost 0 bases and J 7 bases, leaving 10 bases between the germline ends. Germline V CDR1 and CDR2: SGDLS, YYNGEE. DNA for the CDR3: TGTGCCAGCAGCGTAGGTTTGGGACGTGAAGCTTTCTTT. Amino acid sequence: CASSVGLGREAFF.

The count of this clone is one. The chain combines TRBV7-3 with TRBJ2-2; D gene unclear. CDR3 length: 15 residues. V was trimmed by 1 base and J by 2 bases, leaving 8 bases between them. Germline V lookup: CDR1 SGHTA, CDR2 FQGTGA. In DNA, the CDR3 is TGTGCCAGCAGCTTAAATAGCCTAAACACCGGGGAGCTGTTTTTT. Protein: CASSLNSLNTGELFF.

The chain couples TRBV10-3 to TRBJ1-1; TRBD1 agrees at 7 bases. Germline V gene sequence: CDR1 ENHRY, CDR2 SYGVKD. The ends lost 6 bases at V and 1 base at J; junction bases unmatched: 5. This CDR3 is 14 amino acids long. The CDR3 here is CAIRVQGTNTEAFF. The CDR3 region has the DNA TGTGCCATCAGAGTACAGGGGACGAACACTGAAGCTTTCTTT.

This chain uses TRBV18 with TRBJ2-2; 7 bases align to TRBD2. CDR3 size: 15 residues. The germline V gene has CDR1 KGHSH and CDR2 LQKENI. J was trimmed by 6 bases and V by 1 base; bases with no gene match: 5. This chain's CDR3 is CASSPRGLGAGELFF. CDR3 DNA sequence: TGTGCCAGCTCACCACGCGGACTAGGGGCCGGGGAGCTGTTTTTT.

CDR3 sequence (DNA): TGTGCCAGCAGCTCCAGGGTAAGTGGGACTGAAGCTTTCTTT. The encoded protein is CASSSRVSGTEAFF. This chain joins TRBV5-6 and TRBJ1-1, with D maybe TRBD1 (5 bases). V shed 3 bases and J shed 5 bases, with 14 bases lying between them. This CDR3 spans 14 amino acids. Germline CDR1 is SGHDT and CDR2 is YYEEEE.

CDR3 bases: TGTGCCAGCCGTACTAGCAGAACGAACACCGGGGAGCTGTTTTTT. This codes for CASRTSRTNTGELFF. The V and J genes are TRBV2 and TRBJ2-2; the D gene is possibly TRBD2 (6 bases). There are 15 residues in the CDR3. V shed 8 bases and J shed 0 bases, with 13 bases lying between them. Germline V lookup: CDR1 SNHLY, CDR2 FYNNEI.

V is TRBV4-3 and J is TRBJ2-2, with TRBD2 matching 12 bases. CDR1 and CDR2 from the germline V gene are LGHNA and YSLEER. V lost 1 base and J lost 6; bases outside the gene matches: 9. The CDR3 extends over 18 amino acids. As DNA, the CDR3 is TGCGCCAGCAGCCAAGCGGGCCTAGCGGGAGGGCCAGCCGGGGAGCTGTTTTTT. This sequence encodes CASSQAGLAGGPAGELFF.

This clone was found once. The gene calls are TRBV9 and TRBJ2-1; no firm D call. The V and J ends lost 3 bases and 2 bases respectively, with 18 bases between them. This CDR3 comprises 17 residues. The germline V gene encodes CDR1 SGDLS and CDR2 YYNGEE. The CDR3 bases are TGTGCCAGCAGCGGGGCCCTAGGATCGAGGCCCTACAATGAGCAGTTCTTC. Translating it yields CASSGALGSRPYNEQFF.

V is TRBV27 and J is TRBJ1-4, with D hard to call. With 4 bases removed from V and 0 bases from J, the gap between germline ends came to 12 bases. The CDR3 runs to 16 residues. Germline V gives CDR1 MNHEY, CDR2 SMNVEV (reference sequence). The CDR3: CASSSAQRATNEKLFF. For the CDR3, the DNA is TGTGCCAGCAGTTCGGCCCAGAGAGCAACTAATGAAAAACTGTTTTTT.

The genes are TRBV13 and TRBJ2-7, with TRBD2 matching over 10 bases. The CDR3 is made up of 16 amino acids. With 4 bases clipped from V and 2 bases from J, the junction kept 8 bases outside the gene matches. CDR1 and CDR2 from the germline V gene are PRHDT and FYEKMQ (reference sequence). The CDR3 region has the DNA TGTGCCAGCAGCTCCTCCCCTAGCGGGAGCACCTACGAGCAGTACTTC. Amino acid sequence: CASSSSPSGSTYEQYF.

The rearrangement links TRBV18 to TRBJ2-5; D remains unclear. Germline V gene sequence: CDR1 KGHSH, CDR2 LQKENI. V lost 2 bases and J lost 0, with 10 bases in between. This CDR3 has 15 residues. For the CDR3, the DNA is TGTGCCAGCTCACCATCAGGATTGCACCAAGAGACCCAGTACTTC. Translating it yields CASSPSGLHQETQYF.

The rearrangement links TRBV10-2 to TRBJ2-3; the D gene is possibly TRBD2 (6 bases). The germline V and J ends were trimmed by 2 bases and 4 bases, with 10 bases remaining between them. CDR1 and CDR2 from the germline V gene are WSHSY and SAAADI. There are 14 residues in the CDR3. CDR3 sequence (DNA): TGCGCCAGCAGTGAGCCGCTAGCGTCAGATACGCAGTATTTT. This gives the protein CASSEPLASDTQYF.

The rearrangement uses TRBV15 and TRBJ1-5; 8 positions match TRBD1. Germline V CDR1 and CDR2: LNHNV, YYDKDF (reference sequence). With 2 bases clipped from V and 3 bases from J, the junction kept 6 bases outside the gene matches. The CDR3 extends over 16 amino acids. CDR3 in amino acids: CATSRHGQGLNQPQHF. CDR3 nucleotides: TGTGCCACCAGCAGACACGGACAGGGCCTCAATCAGCCCCAGCATTTT. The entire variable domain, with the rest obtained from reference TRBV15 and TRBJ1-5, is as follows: DAMVIQNPRYQVTQFGKPVTLSCSQTLNHNVMYWYQQKSSQAPKLLFHYYDKDFNNEADTPDNFQSRRPNTSFCFLDIRSPGLGDTAMYLCATSRHGQGLNQPQHFGDGTRLSIL.